The clone carrying this TCR beta chain was detected only once. Antigen: not known. This record comes from a study of post-analysis software for immune sequencing data. CDR3 length: 16 amino acids. CDR1 and CDR2 from the germline V gene are LGHNA and YNFKEQ. The J segment lost 4 bases and the V segment lost 0 bases, leaving 6 bases of the junction unmatched. The authors incorporated unique molecular identifiers into the TCR beta cDNA libraries. TCRdb itself ran the PCR reads through MiXCR, one entry per CDR3 protein. In the table there are about 500,000 distinct CDR3 sequences, approximately 45% of which are singletons. Regarding the study as a whole: Compared with controls, patients showed significantly lower normalized Chao1 diversity. The five TRBV segments detected at higher frequency in patients than in controls included TRBV5-6, TRBV5-1 and TRBV20-1.

The sample consisted of blood. V is TRBV4-2 and J is TRBJ2-1; 7 bases align to TRBD2. This clonotype originated in a girl aged 5-17 years with multiple sclerosis. CDR3: CASSQDPQREYNEQFF. CDR3 in DNA: TGTGCCAGCAGCCAAGATCCCCAGCGGGAATACAATGAGCAGTTCTTC.